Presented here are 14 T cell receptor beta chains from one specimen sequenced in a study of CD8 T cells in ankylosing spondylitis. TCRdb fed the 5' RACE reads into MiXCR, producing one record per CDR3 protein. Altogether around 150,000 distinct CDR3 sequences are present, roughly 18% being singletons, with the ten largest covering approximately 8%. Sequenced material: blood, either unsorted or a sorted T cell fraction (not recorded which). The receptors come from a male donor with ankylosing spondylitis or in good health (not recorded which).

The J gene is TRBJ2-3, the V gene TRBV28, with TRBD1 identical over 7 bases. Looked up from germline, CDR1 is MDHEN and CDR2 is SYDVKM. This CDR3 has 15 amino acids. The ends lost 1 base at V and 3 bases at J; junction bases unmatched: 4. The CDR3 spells CASSLFGQETDTQYF. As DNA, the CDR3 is TGTGCCAGCAGTTTATTTGGACAGGAGACAGATACGCAGTATTTT.

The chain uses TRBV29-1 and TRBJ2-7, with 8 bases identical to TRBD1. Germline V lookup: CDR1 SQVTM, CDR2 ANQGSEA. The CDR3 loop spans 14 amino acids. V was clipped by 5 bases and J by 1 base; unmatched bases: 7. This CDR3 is CSVFSGQGSYEQYF. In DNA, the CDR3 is TGCAGCGTTTTTTCAGGACAGGGATCCTACGAGCAGTACTTC.

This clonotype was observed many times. The CDR3 region is CASGLPPGQGEQPQHF. As DNA, the CDR3 is TGTGCCAGCGGCCTACCTCCGGGACAGGGCGAACAGCCCCAGCATTTT. The gene calls are TRBV28 and TRBJ1-5; 9 bases match TRBD1. The CDR3 has 16 residues. The V gene end was trimmed by 8 bases and the J gene end by 7 bases; junction bases not matched to a gene: 15. Germline loops: CDR1 MDHEN, CDR2 SYDVKM.

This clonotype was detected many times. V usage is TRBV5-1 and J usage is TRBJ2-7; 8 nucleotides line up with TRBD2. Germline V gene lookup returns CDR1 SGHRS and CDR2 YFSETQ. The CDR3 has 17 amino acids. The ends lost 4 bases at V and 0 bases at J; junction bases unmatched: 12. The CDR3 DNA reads TGCGCCAGCAGCCAACTTAGCGGGGAGTCGAGCTCCTACGAGCAGTACTTC. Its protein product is CASSQLSGESSSYEQYF.

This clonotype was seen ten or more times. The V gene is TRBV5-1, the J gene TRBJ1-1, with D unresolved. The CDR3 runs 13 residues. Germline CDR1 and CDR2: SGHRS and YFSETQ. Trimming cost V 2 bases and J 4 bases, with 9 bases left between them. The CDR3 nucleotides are TGCGCCAGCAGCTTTGTGGGTCCCACTGAAGCTTTCTTT. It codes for CASSFVGPTEAFF. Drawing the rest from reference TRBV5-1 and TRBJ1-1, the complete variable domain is KAGVTQTPRYLIKTRGQQVTLSCSPISGHRSVSWYQQTPGQGLQFLFEYFSETQRNKGNFPGRFSGRQFSNSRSEMNVSTLELGDSALYLCASSFVGPTEAFFGQGTRLTVV.

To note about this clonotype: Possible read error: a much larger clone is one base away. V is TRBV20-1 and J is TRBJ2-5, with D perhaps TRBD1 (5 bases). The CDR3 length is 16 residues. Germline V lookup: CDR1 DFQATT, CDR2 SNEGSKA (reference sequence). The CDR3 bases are TGCTGTGCTACTCAGAGAAAACCAGGGATCCAAGAGACCCAGTACTTC. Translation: CCATQRKPGIQETQYF.

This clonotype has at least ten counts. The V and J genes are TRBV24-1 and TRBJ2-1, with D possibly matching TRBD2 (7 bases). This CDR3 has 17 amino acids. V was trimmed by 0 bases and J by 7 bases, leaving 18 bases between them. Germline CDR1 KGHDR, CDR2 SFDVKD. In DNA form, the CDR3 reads TGTGCCACCAGTGATTTGGCTGGGGGGGCGGACAAGAATGAGCAGTTCTTC. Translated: CATSDLAGGADKNEQFF.

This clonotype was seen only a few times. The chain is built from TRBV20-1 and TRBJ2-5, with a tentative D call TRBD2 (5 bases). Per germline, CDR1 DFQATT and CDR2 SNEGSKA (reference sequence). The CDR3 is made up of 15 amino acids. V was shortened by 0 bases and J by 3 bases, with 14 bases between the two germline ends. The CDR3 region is CSARDTASYKETQYF. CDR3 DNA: TGCAGTGCTAGAGATACGGCTAGCTATAAAGAGACCCAGTACTTC.

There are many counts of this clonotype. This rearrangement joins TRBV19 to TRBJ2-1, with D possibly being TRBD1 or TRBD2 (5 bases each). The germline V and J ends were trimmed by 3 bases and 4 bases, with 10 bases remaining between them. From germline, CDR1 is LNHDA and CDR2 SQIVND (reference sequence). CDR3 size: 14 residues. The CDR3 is CASSIRREYNEQFF. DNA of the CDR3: TGTGCCAGTAGTATCCGCAGGGAGTACAATGAGCAGTTCTTC.

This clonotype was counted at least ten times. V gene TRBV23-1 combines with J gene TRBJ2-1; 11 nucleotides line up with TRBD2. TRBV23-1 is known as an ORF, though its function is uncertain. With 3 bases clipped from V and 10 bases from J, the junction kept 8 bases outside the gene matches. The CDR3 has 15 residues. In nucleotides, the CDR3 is TGCGCCAGCAGTCATTCACTAGCGGGAGCGAACGAGCAGTTCTTC. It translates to CASSHSLAGANEQFF.

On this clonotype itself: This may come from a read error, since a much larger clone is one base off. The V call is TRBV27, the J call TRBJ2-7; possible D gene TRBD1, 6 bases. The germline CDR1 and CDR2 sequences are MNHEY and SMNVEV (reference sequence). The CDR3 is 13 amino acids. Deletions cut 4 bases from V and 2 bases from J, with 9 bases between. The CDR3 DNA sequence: TGTGCCAGCAGTTCACAGGGTCCCTACGAGCAGTACTTC. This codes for CASSSQGPYEQYF.

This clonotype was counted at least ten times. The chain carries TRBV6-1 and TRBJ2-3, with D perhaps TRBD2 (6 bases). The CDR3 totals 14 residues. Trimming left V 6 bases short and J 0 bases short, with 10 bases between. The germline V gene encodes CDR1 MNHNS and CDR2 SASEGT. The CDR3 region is CASRTGTSTDTQYF. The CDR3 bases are TGTGCCAGCAGGACCGGGACTAGCACAGATACGCAGTATTTT.

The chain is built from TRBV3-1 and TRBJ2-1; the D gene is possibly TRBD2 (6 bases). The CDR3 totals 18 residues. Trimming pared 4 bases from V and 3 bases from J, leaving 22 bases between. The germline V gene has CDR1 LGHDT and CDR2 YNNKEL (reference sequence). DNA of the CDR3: TGTGCCAGCAGCCCGCCGTCGGGACTCCCTTCGGGCTACAATGAGCAGTTCTTC. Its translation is CASSPPSGLPSGYNEQFF.

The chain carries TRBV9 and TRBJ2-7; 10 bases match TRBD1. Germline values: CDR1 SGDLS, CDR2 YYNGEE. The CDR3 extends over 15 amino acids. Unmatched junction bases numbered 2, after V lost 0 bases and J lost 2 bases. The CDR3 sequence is CASSVGTGGPYEQYF. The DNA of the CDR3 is TGTGCCAGCAGCGTAGGGACAGGGGGTCCCTACGAGCAGTACTTC.